This T cell receptor (beta chain) was recorded in a study of T cells in tuberculosis. Overall study context: The T cells targeted glucose monomycolate, a mycobacterial lipid, via CD1B. IGRA-negative adolescents, IGRA-positive adolescents with latent tuberculosis and adults with active tuberculosis formed this South African cohort. Overall study findings and caveats: Samples were chosen by availability of cryopreserved specimens. Smaller distances to GMM-specific TCRs suggested their expansion in active tuberculosis.

Libraries were prepared by immunoSEQ multiplex PCR; TCRdb keeps only in-frame clonotypes and omits some of them. The sample contains some 47,000 clones, about 95% of which appear only once. Germline values: CDR1 SGHAT, CDR2 FQNNGV. This CDR3 is built from 16 residues. The V and J ends lost 5 bases and 0 bases, in that order; junction bases with no gene match: 6. This clone was detected only once. The antigen is undetermined. This clonotype was sampled from a donor under 30 with latent tuberculosis or without tuberculosis infection. This chain uses TRBV11-2 with TRBJ2-2; TRBD2 agrees at 7 bases. The specimen sequenced was PBMCs. CDR3 bases: TGTGCCAGCAGCCCCGCTAGCGGAGCGAACACCGGGGAGCTGTTTTTT. It specifies CASSPASGANTGELFF.